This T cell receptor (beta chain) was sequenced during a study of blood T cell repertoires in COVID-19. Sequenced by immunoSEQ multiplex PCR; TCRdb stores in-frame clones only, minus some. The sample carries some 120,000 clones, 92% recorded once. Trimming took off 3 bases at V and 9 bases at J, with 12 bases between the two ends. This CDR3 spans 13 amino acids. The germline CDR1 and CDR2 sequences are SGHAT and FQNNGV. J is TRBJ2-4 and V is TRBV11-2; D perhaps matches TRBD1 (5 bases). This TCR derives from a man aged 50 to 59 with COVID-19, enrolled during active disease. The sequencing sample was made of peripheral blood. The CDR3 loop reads CASSLNRLTIQYF. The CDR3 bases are TGTGCCAGCAGCTTGAACAGGTTGACCATTCAGTACTTC.